This TCR beta chain came from a study of T-cell reconstitution after alpha-beta-depleted transplantation in children (dated by TCRdb to about 2016). At the level of the whole study: Using TCR repertoire profiling, the study followed T-cell immune reconstitution in a quantitative way in children after TCRalphabeta/CD19-depleted allogeneic hematopoietic cell transplantation. What the study reported, not specific to this receptor: In some patients, the high TCRbeta diversity seen at day 60 was put down to recipient T cells and intrathymic progenitors that had survived conditioning. The apparently early alphabetaT-cell count recovery about two months after transplant was reportedly dependent on only several hundred rapidly expanded clones derived from non-depleted graft cells. Hyperexpanded clone frequencies declined over subsequent months; after one year, T-cell counts and TCRbeta diversity were mostly attributed to newly produced T cells.

This clonotype was seen repeatedly, ten times or more. Its antigen is not yet known. Within one base of it there is no much larger clone, and no base qualities were kept. Read against the paper, the sample's treatment or condition label means: allogeneic hematopoietic cell transplantation with graft depleted of TCRalphabeta T cells and CD19 B cells. The transplant recipients were children given TCRalphabeta/CD19-depleted allogeneic hematopoietic cell grafts. Spanning cysteine to phenylalanine, the CDR3 consists of 13 amino acids. This entry keeps only the CDR3 DNA: 39 bases, framed from base 1. Trimming takes 6 bases off V and 3 bases off J; junction bases not matched to a gene: 6. CDR1 DFQATT and CDR2 SNEGSKA are derived from the germline V gene (reference sequence). The library was made by PCR. The run used an Illumina HiSeq 2500. To normalize quantification of the TCRbeta repertoire, the TCR libraries were built with molecular barcoding that relied on unique molecular identifiers. TCRdb reprocessing: public reads trimmed at Q25 with fastp, clones called with MiXCR, in-frame beta chains kept. Each record represents a unique CDR3 protein, reported with the most common genes and DNA among its rows. Here the sample has some 120,000 distinct CDR3 sequences; about 9.6% occur a single time. The ten largest clones add up to about 25% of the sample.

The sequences come from PBMCs, mostly from graft donor cells, collected 180 days after TCRalphabeta/CD19-depleted stem cell transplant. The origin of this receptor is a girl in the first two years of life who had a stem cell transplant for combined immunodeficiency, so the T cells may come from the graft donor. The receptor chain draws on TRBV20-1 and TRBJ2-3; the central 7 bases match TRBD1. The DNA sequence is as follows: TGCAGTGCGGCGACAGGGCTGACAGATACGCAGTATTTT. This sequence encodes CSAATGLTDTQYF.